One and the same sample provided the 29 T cell receptor beta chains below, sequenced in a study of OX40 agonist ivuxolimab in advanced cancers. Method: immunoSEQ multiplex PCR; TCRdb's copy keeps in-frame clones and lacks some. The top ten hold around 0.5% of the sample, which has 65,000 to 90,000 clones, around 90% seen once. Sequenced here: CD4+ or CD8+ T cells sorted from blood, sampled in a trial of the OX40 agonist ivuxolimab. The receptor set was obtained from an adult with an advanced solid tumor such as melanoma, head and neck, liver or kidney cancer.

This clone is categorized as medium-sized. The chain links TRBV27 to TRBJ2-7; D remains unclear. Germline V lookup: CDR1 MNHEY, CDR2 SMNVEV (reference sequence). V was trimmed by 5 bases and J by 0 bases, leaving 14 bases between them. The CDR3 length is 15 residues. The CDR3 nucleotides are TGTGCCAGCAGTAGAAGACAACCGAGCTCCTACGAGCAGTACTTC. Its translation: CASSRRQPSSYEQYF.

The rearrangement joins TRBV30 to TRBJ2-7; the D gene is possibly TRBD1 (5 bases). Germline V lookup: CDR1 GTSNPN, CDR2 SVGIG (reference sequence). Trimming removed 2 bases from V and 6 bases from J, with 20 bases in between. The CDR3 consists of 15 residues. The CDR3 region is CAWSQKGAGKGEQYF. CDR3 nucleotide sequence: TGTGCCTGGAGTCAAAAAGGGGCTGGGAAAGGCGAGCAGTACTTC.

This chain joins TRBV29-1 and TRBJ2-3; TRBD1 is a possible D gene (7 bases). CDR1 SQVTM and CDR2 ANQGSEA come from the germline V gene. The length of the CDR3 is 14 residues. V was cut by 7 bases and J by 1 base, with 15 bases left in between. The CDR3 sequence: CSAARGAGTDTQYF. The CDR3 DNA is TGCAGCGCCGCCAGGGGGGCGGGCACAGATACGCAGTATTTT.

The genes are TRBV27 and TRBJ2-7, with 11 bases fitting TRBD2. Germline CDR1 and CDR2: MNHEY and SMNVEV (reference sequence). V lost 8 bases, J lost 3 bases, and 12 bases stayed unmatched. The CDR3 consists of 16 residues. CDR3 nucleotides: TGTGCCAGCTCACCACCGAGACTAGCGGGATTCTACGAGCAGTACTTC. It codes for CASSPPRLAGFYEQYF.

This chain links TRBV6-5 with TRBJ2-7; D may match TRBD1 or TRBD2 (5 bases each). Germline CDR1 is MNHEY and CDR2 is SVGAGI. V was pared by 6 bases and J by 5 bases, with 20 bases between. CDR3 size: 15 residues. The CDR3 nucleotides are TGTGCCAGCAGGTCCGGGACCCCCGAAAGCGACGAGCAGTACTTC. It encodes CASRSGTPESDEQYF.

The rearrangement joins TRBV4-3 to TRBJ2-3; D ambiguous. Trimming took 2 bases from V and 3 from J, leaving 9 bases between them. The CDR3 is 14 residues long. The germline gives CDR1 LGHNA, CDR2 YSLEER. CDR3 loop: CASSQSGLTDTQYF. As DNA, the CDR3 is TGCGCCAGCAGCCAATCCGGTCTGACAGATACGCAGTATTTT.

V and J are TRBV2 and TRBJ1-3, with TRBD1 as a possible D gene (5 bases). V was cut by 5 bases and J by 0 bases, with 11 bases left in between. This CDR3 comprises 15 residues. Germline CDR1 and CDR2: SNHLY and FYNNEI. The CDR3 is CASSRDLPSGNTIYF. The CDR3 DNA is TGTGCCAGCAGTCGGGACCTTCCCTCTGGAAACACCATATATTTT. Full variable domain (remainder filled in from reference TRBV2 and TRBJ1-3): EPEVTQTPSHQVTQMGQEVILRCVPISNHLYFYWYRQILGQKVEFLVSFYNNEISEKSEIFDDQFSVERPDGSNFTLKIRSTKLEDSAMYFCASSRDLPSGNTIYFGEGSWLTVV.

V gene TRBV7-3 combines with J gene TRBJ2-1; 7 bases fit TRBD1. The CDR3 runs to 15 residues. The J segment lost 4 bases and the V segment lost 4 bases, leaving 7 bases of the junction unmatched. Germline V gene data show CDR1 as SGHTA and CDR2 as FQGTGA. CDR3 DNA: TGTGCCAGCAGCTCTAACCCAGGGGGTTACAATGAGCAGTTCTTC. Its protein product is CASSSNPGGYNEQFF. Filled out from reference TRBV7-3 and TRBJ2-1, the complete variable domain reads GAGVSQTPSNKVTEKGKYVELRCDPISGHTALYWYRQSLGQGPEFLIYFQGTGAADDSGLPNDRFFAVRPEGSVSTLKIQRTERGDSAVYLCASSSNPGGYNEQFFGPGTRLTVL.

The gene calls are TRBV5-1 and TRBJ2-1; D possibly corresponds to TRBD1 (6 bases). This CDR3 has 14 residues. Germline V gene sequence: CDR1 SGHRS, CDR2 YFSETQ. V gave up 4 bases and J gave up 3 bases, with 11 bases separating them. The CDR3 DNA sequence: TGCGCCAGCAGCCCCACAGGGTACTACAATGAGCAGTTCTTC. This translates into CASSPTGYYNEQFF.

CDR3 DNA: TGTGCCAGCAGCACCCGGGCGAAGGAAAACATTCAGTACTTC. It translates to CASSTRAKENIQYF. The rearrangement links TRBV7-9 to TRBJ2-4; D not resolved. The V end was cut by 5 bases, the J end by 5 bases, with 13 bases between. CDR3 length equals 14 residues. Per germline, CDR1 SEHNR and CDR2 FQNEAQ (reference sequence).

The rearrangement uses TRBV5-1 and TRBJ2-3; D may match TRBD1 or TRBD2 (6 bases each). The CDR3 covers 15 residues. CDR1 and CDR2 (germline): SGHRS, YFSETQ. Trimming left V 3 bases short and J 6 bases short, with 17 bases between. Written as DNA, the CDR3 is TGCGCCAGCAGCTATTCGGGGAAAGGGGGGGATACGCAGTATTTT. Translating gives CASSYSGKGGDTQYF.

The chain carries TRBV7-9 and TRBJ2-4; D is undetermined. Germline values: CDR1 SEHNR, CDR2 FQNEAQ (reference sequence). This CDR3 has 14 amino acids. V was shortened by 3 bases and J by 0 bases, with 6 bases between the two germline ends. The CDR3 loop reads CASSFSGAKNIQYF. In nucleotides, the CDR3 is TGTGCCAGCAGCTTCTCGGGAGCCAAAAACATTCAGTACTTC.

The V call is TRBV15, the J call TRBJ2-2; D gene uncertain. Looked up from germline, CDR1 is LNHNV and CDR2 is YYDKDF (reference sequence). The ends were cut back, 5 bases at V and 4 bases at J, with 8 bases in the middle. The CDR3 has 13 amino acids. The CDR3 nucleotides are TGTGCCACCAGCCCAACCGTCACCGGGGAGCTGTTTTTT. Its translation is CATSPTVTGELFF.

CDR3 residues: CASSQQGVETQYF. In DNA form, the CDR3 reads TGTGCCAGCTCACAACAGGGGGTAGAGACCCAGTACTTC. The chain joins TRBV18 to TRBJ2-5; 8 nucleotides match TRBD1. The CDR3 loop spans 13 amino acids. With V trimmed by 4 bases and J by 4 bases, 2 bases remained unmatched. Germline values: CDR1 KGHSH, CDR2 LQKENI.

CDR3 sequence reads: CASSQDKARYNEQFF. CDR3 DNA: TGCGCCAGCAGCCAAGATAAAGCGAGGTACAATGAGCAGTTCTTC. The chain combines TRBV4-3 with TRBJ2-1; D not certain. With 0 bases removed from V and 4 bases from J, the gap between germline ends came to 10 bases. Germline V CDR1 and CDR2: LGHNA, YSLEER. This CDR3 contains 15 residues.

The chain joins TRBV19 to TRBJ2-2, with TRBD1 identical over 7 bases. CDR1 LNHDA and CDR2 SQIVND come from the germline V gene (reference sequence). After removal of 5 bases from V and 8 bases from J, the junction contained 5 bases not matched to a gene. The CDR3 contains 13 residues. The CDR3 sequence: CASSETGQGELFF. CDR3 in DNA: TGTGCCAGTAGTGAGACAGGGCAGGGGGAGCTGTTTTTT.

The chain employs TRBV11-2 and TRBJ2-1; D perhaps matches TRBD2 (5 bases). Germline V gene sequence: CDR1 SGHAT, CDR2 FQNNGV. The V and J ends lost 3 bases and 9 bases respectively, with 18 bases between them. The CDR3 loop spans 15 amino acids. CDR3 sequence (DNA): TGTGCCAGCAGCTTGTTTGGTTGGGAGCCTGGTGAGCAGTTCTTC. It encodes CASSLFGWEPGEQFF. Full variable domain (missing parts from reference TRBV11-2 and TRBJ2-1): EAGVAQSPRYKIIEKRQSVAFWCNPISGHATLYWYQQILGQGPKLLIQFQNNGVVDDSQLPKDRFSAERLKGVDSTLKIQPAKLEDSAVYLCASSLFGWEPGEQFFGPGTRLTVL.

The DNA of the CDR3 is TGTGCCAGCAGTGCTACAGGGTCTTGGAGAGAGACCCAGTACTTC. This gives the protein CASSATGSWRETQYF. The V gene is TRBV28, the J gene TRBJ2-5; a possible D gene is TRBD1 (6 bases). The V gene's germline CDR1 is MDHEN and CDR2 SYDVKM. The CDR3 totals 15 residues. Trimming took 5 bases from V and 4 from J, leaving 17 bases between them. Based on the CDR3 plus reference TRBV28 and TRBJ2-5, the full variable domain is DVKVTQSSRYLVKRTGEKVFLECVQDMDHENMFWYRQDPGLGLRLIYFSYDVKMKEKGDIPEGYSVSREKKERFSLILESASTNQTSMYLCASSATGSWRETQYFGPGTRLLVL.

CDR3 amino acids: CAWSGGTVPSEQFF. The DNA for the CDR3 is TGTGCCTGGAGCGGGGGGACGGTTCCTTCTGAGCAGTTCTTC. This chain uses TRBV30 with TRBJ2-1; 7 nucleotides match TRBD2. Trimming removed 3 bases from V and 9 bases from J; junction bases left unmatched: 11. The CDR3 has 14 amino acids. Germline V gene lookup returns CDR1 GTSNPN and CDR2 SVGIG (reference sequence). The entire variable domain, with the rest obtained from reference TRBV30 and TRBJ2-1, is as follows: SQTIHQWPATLVQPVGSPLSLECTVEGTSNPNLYWYRQAAGRGLQLLFYSVGIGQISSEVPQNLSASRPQDRQFILSSKKLLLSDSGFYLCAWSGGTVPSEQFFGPGTRLTVL.

CDR3 sequence (DNA): TGTGCCAGCGGGACAGCCACAGATACGCAGTATTTT. It is translated as CASGTATDTQYF. The chain carries TRBV28 and TRBJ2-3; 7 bases align to TRBD1. V was clipped by 8 bases and J by 2 bases; unmatched bases: 1. The CDR3 loop spans 12 amino acids. Germline V gene sequence: CDR1 MDHEN, CDR2 SYDVKM.

V and J are TRBV29-1 and TRBJ2-5, with D unresolved. Germline V gene lookup returns CDR1 SQVTM and CDR2 ANQGSEA. The CDR3 contains 13 residues. V dropped 6 bases and J dropped 5 bases, with 16 bases sitting between them. The CDR3 DNA reads as TGCAGCGTCACGAGCTGGGGATCCGAGACCCAGTACTTC. Its translation is CSVTSWGSETQYF.

A single count supports this clone. The gene calls are TRBV15 and TRBJ2-1, with D uncertain. The germline CDR1 and CDR2 sequences are LNHNV and YYDKDF (reference sequence). V gave up 3 bases and J gave up 3 bases, with 9 bases separating them. The CDR3 loop spans 14 amino acids. In DNA, the CDR3 is TGTGCCACCAGCAGGCCCACGGGCTACAATGAGCAGTTCTTC. It codes for CATSRPTGYNEQFF.

The rearrangement links TRBV27 to TRBJ1-1, with D tentatively TRBD1 (5 bases). CDR1 is MNHEY, CDR2 SMNVEV, per germline (reference sequence). The CDR3 runs 13 residues. V shed 5 bases and J shed 11 bases, with 18 bases lying between them. The CDR3 nucleotides are TGTGCCAGCAGTCCCAGGGTCCCAGGCAGGGCTTTCTTT. As protein: CASSPRVPGRAFF.

This clone has only a few counts. The chain joins TRBV18 to TRBJ2-2, with TRBD1 matching over 10 bases. Germline V gene data show CDR1 as KGHSH and CDR2 as LQKENI. The ends lost 4 bases at V and 4 bases at J; junction bases unmatched: 6. This CDR3 spans 16 amino acids. The CDR3 reads CASSLWTGGTTGELFF. CDR3 nucleotide sequence: TGTGCCAGCTCACTTTGGACAGGGGGTACCACCGGGGAGCTGTTTTTT.

CDR3 region: CASSVGQGAVETQYF. Here the CDR3 DNA reads TGTGCCAGCAGTGTCGGACAGGGGGCAGTGGAGACCCAGTACTTC. The chain uses TRBV28 and TRBJ2-5, with 11 bases that match TRBD1. The germline V gene has CDR1 MDHEN and CDR2 SYDVKM. CDR3 length equals 15 residues. Losses at the gene ends were 5 bases for V and 5 bases for J; bases not matched to a gene: 7.

This chain joins TRBV13 and TRBJ2-1; TRBD2 aligns across 9 bases. Trimming cost V 1 base and J 3 bases; bases outside gene matches: 1. CDR3 size: 15 residues. Germline CDR1 and CDR2: PRHDT and FYEKMQ (reference sequence). In DNA form, the CDR3 reads TGTGCCAGCAGCTTAGAGACTAGCGGCTACAATGAGCAGTTCTTC. Protein: CASSLETSGYNEQFF. Full variable domain (remainder filled in from reference TRBV13 and TRBJ2-1): AAGVIQSPRHLIKEKRETATLKCYPIPRHDTVYWYQQGPGQDPQFLISFYEKMQSDKGSIPDRFSAQQFSDYHSELNMSSLELGDSALYFCASSLETSGYNEQFFGPGTRLTVL.

In DNA, the CDR3 is TGTGCCAGTAGGGGGCAACGGGATTACAATGAGCAGTTCTTC. Translating gives CASRGQRDYNEQFF. This chain joins TRBV19 and TRBJ2-1; tentatively, D is TRBD1 or TRBD2 (5 bases each). The CDR3 has 14 residues. With 6 bases removed from V and 4 bases from J, the gap between germline ends came to 13 bases. CDR1 LNHDA and CDR2 SQIVND come from the germline V gene (reference sequence).

This clone was seen a handful of times. The V gene is TRBV7-9, the J gene TRBJ2-1; TRBD2 aligns across 7 bases. Trimming cost V 3 bases and J 6 bases; bases outside gene matches: 8. Germline lookup yields CDR1 SEHNR and CDR2 FQNEAQ (reference sequence). The length of the CDR3 is 15 residues. Here the CDR3 DNA reads TGTGCCAGCAGCTTTACGGCTAGCGGCTTCAATGAGCAGTTCTTC. Translation gives CASSFTASGFNEQFF.

V is TRBV27 and J is TRBJ2-3; tentative D call: TRBD2 (6 bases). The V gene lost 1 base and the J gene lost 1 base, with 9 bases spanning the gap. The germline V gene encodes CDR1 MNHEY and CDR2 SMNVEV (reference sequence). The CDR3 has 15 amino acids. The CDR3 DNA reads TGTGCCAGCAGTTTATATCCTAGCGGCACAGATACGCAGTATTTT. Amino acids: CASSLYPSGTDTQYF.